A selection of T cell receptor beta chains follows, all from one sample in a study of blood T cell repertoires in COVID-19. The table came from immunoSEQ multiplex PCR; TCRdb's copy has only in-frame clones and leaves some out. Among around 330,000 clones listed, 89% were seen once. The sequenced sample consisted of PBMCs or T cells enriched from blood (not recorded which). Receptors were obtained from a man in his 60s who had recovered from COVID-19. CDR3s include the opening cysteine and the closing phenylalanine or tryptophan. The order of the fields is J gene, D gene, V gene, clone size, CDR3 DNA, CDR3 protein. The D gene is left open where the match is weak. For some rows the clone size is stated as once, few or many, or as a class when expanded; others skip it.

J: TRBJ1-5
D: .
V: TRBV4-1
size: .
DNA: TGCGCCAGCAGCCAAGAAGTCAGTCAGCCCCAGCATTTT
CDR3: CASSQEVSQPQHF

J: TRBJ2-1
D: .
V: TRBV11-3
size: .
DNA: TGTGCCAGCAGCTTAGATCGGGGTTCGTACAATGAGCAGTTCTTC
CDR3: CASSLDRGSYNEQFF

J: TRBJ2-1
D: .
V: TRBV21-1
size: .
DNA: TGTGCCAGCAGCAAACTGGGACTAGCGGGTTGCCCCTACAATGAGCAGTTCTTC
CDR3: CASSKLGLAGCPYNEQFF

J: TRBJ2-1
D: TRBD2
V: TRBV29-1
size: once
DNA: TGCAGCGTCAGGAGAGCGGGAGGGCCCGGCTCCTACAATGAGCAGTTCTTC
CDR3: CSVRRAGGPGSYNEQFF

J: TRBJ1-4
D: .
V: TRBV9
size: .
DNA: TGTGCCAGCAGCGCTAGCGTGGGTAATGAAAAACTGTTTTTT
CDR3: CASSASVGNEKLFF

J: TRBJ2-7
D: TRBD1
V: TRBV5-1
size: .
DNA: TGCGCCAGCAGACTTACAGGGGACGCCTACGAGCAGTACTTC
CDR3: CASRLTGDAYEQYF

J: TRBJ1-5
D: .
V: TRBV7-8
size: .
DNA: TGTGCCAGCAGCCCCTGGCCATCCGAGGGTCAGCCCCAGCATTTT
CDR3: CASSPWPSEGQPQHF

J: TRBJ2-7
D: .
V: TRBV12-3/TRBV12-4
size: .
DNA: TGTGCCAGCAGTTTAGGACGGACATACGAGCAGTACTTC
CDR3: CASSLGRTYEQYF

J: TRBJ2-3
D: TRBD2
V: TRBV19
size: .
DNA: TGTGCCAGTAGGGCTAGCGGGAGTCGGGATACGCAGTATTTT
CDR3: CASRASGSRDTQYF

J: TRBJ2-3
D: TRBD2
V: TRBV11-3
size: .
DNA: TGTGCCAGCAGCCTGAGCGGGGGGACAGATACGCAGTATTTT
CDR3: CASSLSGGTDTQYF

J: TRBJ2-3
D: TRBD2
V: TRBV3-1/TRBV3-2
size: .
DNA: TGTGCCAGCAGCCAACTGAGCGGGAGCTCAGATACGCAGTATTTT
CDR3: CASSQLSGSSDTQYF

J: TRBJ2-7
D: .
V: TRBV21-1
size: once
DNA: TGTGCCAGCAGCAAAGCCGGCGGGAGACTGCGCGAGCAGTACTTC
CDR3: CASSKAGGRLREQYF

J: TRBJ2-1
D: .
V: TRBV6-2/TRBV6-3
size: .
DNA: TGTGCCAGCAGTTATTTCGCGGTCCCTACCCAGTTCTTC
CDR3: CASSYFAVPTQFF

J: TRBJ1-5
D: TRBD1
V: TRBV2
size: .
DNA: TGTGCCAGCAGTACGGACAGGGGAGGCAATCAGCCCCAGCATTTT
CDR3: CASSTDRGGNQPQHF

J: TRBJ2-5
D: TRBD1
V: TRBV5-1
size: .
DNA: TGCGCCAGCAGCGTTAACAGGGGTGGGCAAGAGACCCAGTACTTC
CDR3: CASSVNRGGQETQYF

J: TRBJ1-4
D: .
V: TRBV18
size: .
DNA: TGTGCCAGCTCACCAACGAGGACTAATGAAAAACTGTTTTTT
CDR3: CASSPTRTNEKLFF

J: TRBJ2-3
D: .
V: TRBV4-1
size: .
DNA: TGCGCCAGCAGCCAAGCGGCGGGAACCACAGATACGCAGTATTTT
CDR3: CASSQAAGTTDTQYF

J: TRBJ2-3
D: .
V: TRBV6-5
size: .
DNA: TGTGCCAGCAGTTATCGGGATGGCACAGATACGCAGTATTTT
CDR3: CASSYRDGTDTQYF

J: TRBJ2-1
D: TRBD2
V: TRBV27
size: once
DNA: TGTGCCAGCAGTTCCTGGACTAGCGTCTACAATGAGCAGTTCTTC
CDR3: CASSSWTSVYNEQFF

J: TRBJ2-7
D: .
V: TRBV19
size: .
DNA: TGTGCCAGTAGTCCCGGGGGTAGTTCCTACGAGCAGTACTTC
CDR3: CASSPGGSSYEQYF

J: TRBJ1-2
D: TRBD1
V: TRBV7-2
size: .
DNA: TGTGCCAGCAGCTCGAACAGGGGAGGACACTATGGCTACACCTTC
CDR3: CASSSNRGGHYGYTF

J: TRBJ1-2
D: .
V: TRBV24-1
size: .
DNA: TGTGCCACCAGCTTTCAGGGCTATGGCTACACCTTC
CDR3: CATSFQGYGYTF

J: TRBJ1-6
D: .
V: TRBV7-9
size: .
DNA: TGTGCCAGCAGCTTATCGTCGGGATCACCCCTCCACTTT
CDR3: CASSLSSGSPLHF

J: TRBJ2-1
D: TRBD2
V: TRBV3-1/TRBV3-2
size: few
DNA: TGTGCCAGCAGCCAAGGGCTAGCGGGTACCGTGGATGAGCAGTTCTTC
CDR3: CASSQGLAGTVDEQFF

J: TRBJ2-1
D: TRBD1
V: TRBV24-1
size: .
DNA: TGTGCCACCAGTGACCCAGGGGGACAGGGGAGGGATGAGCAGTTCTTC
CDR3: CATSDPGGQGRDEQFF

J: TRBJ2-1
D: TRBD2
V: TRBV14
size: .
DNA: TGTGCCAGCTCCCAAAGGACTAGCGGCTACAATGAGCAGTTCTTC
CDR3: CASSQRTSGYNEQFF

J: TRBJ1-2
D: .
V: TRBV9
size: .
DNA: TGTGCCAGCAGCGTAGGAGTTACAGCAATAGGCTACACCTTC
CDR3: CASSVGVTAIGYTF

J: TRBJ1-5
D: TRBD1
V: TRBV4-2
size: .
DNA: TGTGCCAGCAGCCGATCAGACAGGGGGTCCGCTTATAGCAATCAGCCCCAGCATTTT
CDR3: CASSRSDRGSAYSNQPQHF

J: TRBJ2-5
D: .
V: TRBV5-5
size: .
DNA: TGTGCCAGCAGCTTTTCGGGGCAGGGGCCCCAAGAGACCCAGTACTTC
CDR3: CASSFSGQGPQETQYF

J: TRBJ1-4
D: TRBD1
V: TRBV5-1
size: .
DNA: TGCGCCAGCAGCTTGATAGGGGGCGGCGAAAAACTGTTTTTT
CDR3: CASSLIGGGEKLFF

J: TRBJ2-1
D: TRBD2
V: TRBV3-1/TRBV3-2
size: few
DNA: TGTGCCAGCAGCCTTCCCGGCGGGGGGGCCTACAATGAGCAGTTCTTC
CDR3: CASSLPGGGAYNEQFF